This T cell receptor beta chain stems from a study of T-cell memory formation after mild COVID-19. General study findings and limits: SARS-CoV-2 specificity of second-wave clones peaking day 37 was unconfirmed.

TCRdb called the 5' RACE reads again in MiXCR, with one record for every CDR3 protein. The sample consists of 150,000 to 200,000 distinct CDR3 sequences, 31% of them appearing once. With V trimmed by 6 bases and J by 0 bases, 11 bases remained unmatched. The length of the CDR3 is 17 residues. Germline V gives CDR1 SQVTM, CDR2 ANQGSEA. Regarding this clonotype: The antigen is not known.

The sequence was obtained from an adult woman who had mild COVID-19 (a few samples of this study predate the infection). Cell type and time point are not known. The rearrangement uses TRBV29-1 and TRBJ2-2; 9 bases agree with TRBD1. Sequencing was done on a sample of PBMCs or a T cell subset sorted from them (not recorded which). The CDR3 sequence: CSVPRTGAGSNTGELFF. The CDR3 DNA sequence: TGCAGCGTCCCGAGGACAGGGGCAGGCTCGAACACCGGGGAGCTGTTTTTT.